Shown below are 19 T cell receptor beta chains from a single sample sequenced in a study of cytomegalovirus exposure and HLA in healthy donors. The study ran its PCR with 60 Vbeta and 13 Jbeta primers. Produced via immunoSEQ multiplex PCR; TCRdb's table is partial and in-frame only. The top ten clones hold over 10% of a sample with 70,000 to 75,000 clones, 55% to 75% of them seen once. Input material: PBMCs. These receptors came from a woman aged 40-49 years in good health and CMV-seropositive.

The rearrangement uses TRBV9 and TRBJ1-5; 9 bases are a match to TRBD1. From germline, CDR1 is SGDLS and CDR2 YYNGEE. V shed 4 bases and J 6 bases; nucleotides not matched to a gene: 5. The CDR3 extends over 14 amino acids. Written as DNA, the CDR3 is TGTGCCAGCAGCTCACAGGGGGCAGGTCAGCCCCAGCATTTT. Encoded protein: CASSSQGAGQPQHF.

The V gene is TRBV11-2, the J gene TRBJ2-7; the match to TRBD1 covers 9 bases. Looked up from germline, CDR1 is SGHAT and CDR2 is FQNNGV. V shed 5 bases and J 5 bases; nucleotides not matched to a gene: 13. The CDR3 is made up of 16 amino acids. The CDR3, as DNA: TGTGCCAGCAGCAGGATAGGGGGACAGGGTCGCGACGAGCAGTACTTC. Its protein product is CASSRIGGQGRDEQYF.

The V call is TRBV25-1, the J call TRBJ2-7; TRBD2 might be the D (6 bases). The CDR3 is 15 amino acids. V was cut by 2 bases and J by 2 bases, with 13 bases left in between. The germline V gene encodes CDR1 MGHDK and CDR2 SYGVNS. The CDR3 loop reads CASSERGRVTYEQYF. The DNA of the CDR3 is TGTGCCAGCAGTGAACGGGGGAGAGTCACCTACGAGCAGTACTTC.

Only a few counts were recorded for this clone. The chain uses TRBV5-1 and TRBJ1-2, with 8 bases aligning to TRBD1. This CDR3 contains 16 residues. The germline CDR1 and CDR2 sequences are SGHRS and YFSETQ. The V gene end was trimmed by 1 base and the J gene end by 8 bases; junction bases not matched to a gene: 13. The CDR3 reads CASSLSQGARQGGYTF. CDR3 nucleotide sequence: TGCGCCAGCAGCTTGTCCCAGGGGGCCCGACAAGGAGGCTACACCTTC.

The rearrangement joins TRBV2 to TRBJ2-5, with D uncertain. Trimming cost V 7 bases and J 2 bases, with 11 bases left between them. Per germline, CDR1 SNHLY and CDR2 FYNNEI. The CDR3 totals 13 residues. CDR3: CASIARRQETQYF. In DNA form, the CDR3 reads TGTGCCAGCATTGCACGCAGGCAAGAGACCCAGTACTTC.

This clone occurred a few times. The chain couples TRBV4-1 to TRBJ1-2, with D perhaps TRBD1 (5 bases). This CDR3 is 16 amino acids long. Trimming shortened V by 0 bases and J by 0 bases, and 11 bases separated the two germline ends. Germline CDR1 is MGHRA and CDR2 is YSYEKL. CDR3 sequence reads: CASSQDQGEANYGYTF. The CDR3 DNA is TGCGCCAGCAGCCAAGACCAAGGGGAGGCTAACTATGGCTACACCTTC.

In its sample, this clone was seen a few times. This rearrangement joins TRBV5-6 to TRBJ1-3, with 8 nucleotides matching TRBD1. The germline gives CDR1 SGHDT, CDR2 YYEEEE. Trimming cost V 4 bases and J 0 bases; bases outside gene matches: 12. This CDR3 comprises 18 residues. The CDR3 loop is CASSPRWDRPSSGNTIYF. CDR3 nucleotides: TGTGCCAGCAGCCCCCGGTGGGACAGGCCTAGCTCTGGAAACACCATATATTTT.

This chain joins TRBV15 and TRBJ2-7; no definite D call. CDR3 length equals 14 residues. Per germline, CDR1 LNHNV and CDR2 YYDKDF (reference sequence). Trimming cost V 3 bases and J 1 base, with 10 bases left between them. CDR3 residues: CATSRSRRSYEQYF. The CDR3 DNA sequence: TGTGCCACCAGCAGGTCTCGCCGGTCCTACGAGCAGTACTTC.

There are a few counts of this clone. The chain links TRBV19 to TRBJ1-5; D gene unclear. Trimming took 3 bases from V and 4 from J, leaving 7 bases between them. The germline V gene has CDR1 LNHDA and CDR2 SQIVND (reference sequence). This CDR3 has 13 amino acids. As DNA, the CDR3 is TGTGCCAGTAGTATCACCCTAAATCAGCCCCAGCATTTT. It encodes CASSITLNQPQHF.

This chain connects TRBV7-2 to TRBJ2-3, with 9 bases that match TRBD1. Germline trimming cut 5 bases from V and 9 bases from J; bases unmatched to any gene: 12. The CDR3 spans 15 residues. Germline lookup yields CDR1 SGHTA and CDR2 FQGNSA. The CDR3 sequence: CASSPIPGTGTTQYF. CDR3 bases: TGTGCCAGCAGCCCGATCCCCGGGACAGGGACCACGCAGTATTTT. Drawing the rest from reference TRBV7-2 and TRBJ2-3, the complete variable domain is GAGVSQSPSNKVTEKGKDVELRCDPISGHTALYWYRQSLGQGLEFLIYFQGNSAPDKSGLPSDRFSAERTGGSVSTLTIQRTQQEDSAVYLCASSPIPGTGTTQYFGPGTRLTVL.

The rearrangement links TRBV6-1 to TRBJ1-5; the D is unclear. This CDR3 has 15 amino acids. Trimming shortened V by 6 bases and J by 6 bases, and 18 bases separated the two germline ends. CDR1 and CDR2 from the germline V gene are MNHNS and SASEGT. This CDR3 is CASRYSFREGQPQHF. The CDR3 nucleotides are TGTGCCAGCAGGTACAGTTTTAGGGAGGGTCAGCCCCAGCATTTT.

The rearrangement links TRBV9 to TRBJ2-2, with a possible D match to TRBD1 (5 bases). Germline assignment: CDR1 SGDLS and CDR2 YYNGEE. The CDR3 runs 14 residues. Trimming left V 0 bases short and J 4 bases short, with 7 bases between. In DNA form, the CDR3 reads TGTGCCAGCAGCGTAGGACAGAGCACCGGGGAGCTGTTTTTT. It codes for CASSVGQSTGELFF.

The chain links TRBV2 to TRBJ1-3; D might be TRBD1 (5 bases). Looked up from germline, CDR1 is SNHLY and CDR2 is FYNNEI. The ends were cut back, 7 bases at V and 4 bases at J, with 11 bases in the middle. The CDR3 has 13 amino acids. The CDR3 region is CASIRGSGNTIYF. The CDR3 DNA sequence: TGTGCCAGCATAAGGGGTTCAGGAAACACCATATATTTT. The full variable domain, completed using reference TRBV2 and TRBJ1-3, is EPEVTQTPSHQVTQMGQEVILRCVPISNHLYFYWYRQILGQKVEFLVSFYNNEISEKSEIFDDQFSVERPDGSNFTLKIRSTKLEDSAMYFCASIRGSGNTIYFGEGSWLTVV.

CDR3 nucleotide sequence: TGCAGCGTACAGGTGGTATACGAGCAGTACTTC. Amino acids: CSVQVVYEQYF. The chain recombines TRBV29-1 with TRBJ2-7; a weak D match, TRBD1 (5 bases). Germline V gives CDR1 SQVTM, CDR2 ANQGSEA. V was pared by 6 bases and J by 4 bases, with 10 bases between. This CDR3 is built from 11 residues.

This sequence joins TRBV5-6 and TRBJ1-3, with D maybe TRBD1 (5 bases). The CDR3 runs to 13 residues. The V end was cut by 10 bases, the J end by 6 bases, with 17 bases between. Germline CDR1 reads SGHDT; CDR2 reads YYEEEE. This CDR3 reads CAGTFTGTNTIYF. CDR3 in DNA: TGTGCCGGTACCTTTACAGGAACAAACACCATATATTTT.

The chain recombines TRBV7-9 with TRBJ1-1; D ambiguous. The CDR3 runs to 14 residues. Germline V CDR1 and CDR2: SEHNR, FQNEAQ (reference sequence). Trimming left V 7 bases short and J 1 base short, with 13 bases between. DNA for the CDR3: TGTGCCAGCAACTTCGGTGGTGGGAACACTGAAGCTTTCTTT. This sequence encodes CASNFGGGNTEAFF.

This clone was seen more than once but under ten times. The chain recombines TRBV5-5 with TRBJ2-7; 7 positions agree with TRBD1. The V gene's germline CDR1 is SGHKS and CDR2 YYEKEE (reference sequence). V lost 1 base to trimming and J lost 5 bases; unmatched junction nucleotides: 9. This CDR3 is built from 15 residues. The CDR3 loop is CASSLSPGQFDEQYF. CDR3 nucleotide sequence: TGTGCCAGCAGCTTGTCCCCGGGACAGTTCGACGAGCAGTACTTC.

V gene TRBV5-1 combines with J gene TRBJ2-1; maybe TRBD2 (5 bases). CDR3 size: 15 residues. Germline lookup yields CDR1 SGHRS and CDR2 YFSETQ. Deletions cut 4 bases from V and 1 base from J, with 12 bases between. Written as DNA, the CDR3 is TGCGCCAGCAGCATGGGCGGAGGATCCTACAATGAGCAGTTCTTC. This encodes CASSMGGGSYNEQFF.

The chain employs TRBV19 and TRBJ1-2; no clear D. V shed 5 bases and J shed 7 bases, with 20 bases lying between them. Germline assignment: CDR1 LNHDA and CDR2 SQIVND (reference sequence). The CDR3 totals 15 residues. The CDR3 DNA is TGTGCCAGTAGTTACAGCGGGGAAAGGAATCTTGGCTACACCTTC. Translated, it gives CASSYSGERNLGYTF.